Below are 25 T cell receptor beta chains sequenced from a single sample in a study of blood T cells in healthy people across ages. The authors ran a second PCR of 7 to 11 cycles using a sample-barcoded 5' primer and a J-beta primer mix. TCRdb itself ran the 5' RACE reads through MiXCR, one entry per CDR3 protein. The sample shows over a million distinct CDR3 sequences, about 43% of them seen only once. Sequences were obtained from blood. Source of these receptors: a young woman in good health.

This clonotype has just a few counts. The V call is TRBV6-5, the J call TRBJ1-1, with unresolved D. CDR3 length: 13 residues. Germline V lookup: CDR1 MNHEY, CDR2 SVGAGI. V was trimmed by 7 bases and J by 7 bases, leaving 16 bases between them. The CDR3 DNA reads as TGTGCCAGCACCAAATCGAACTCGGGTGAAGCTTTCTTT. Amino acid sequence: CASTKSNSGEAFF.

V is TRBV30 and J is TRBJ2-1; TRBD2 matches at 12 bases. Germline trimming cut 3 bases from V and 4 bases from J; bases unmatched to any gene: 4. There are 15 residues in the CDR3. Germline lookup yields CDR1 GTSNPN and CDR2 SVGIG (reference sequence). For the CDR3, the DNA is TGTGCCTGGAGCGGTACTAGCGGGGGGTACAATGAGCAGTTCTTC. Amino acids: CAWSGTSGGYNEQFF.

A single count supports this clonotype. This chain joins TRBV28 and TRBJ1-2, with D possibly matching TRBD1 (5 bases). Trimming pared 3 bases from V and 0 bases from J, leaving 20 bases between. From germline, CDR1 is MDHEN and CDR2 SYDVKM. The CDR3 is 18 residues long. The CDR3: CASSLRFGAPPANYGYTF. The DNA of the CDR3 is TGTGCCAGCAGTTTGAGGTTCGGGGCGCCCCCAGCTAACTATGGCTACACCTTC.

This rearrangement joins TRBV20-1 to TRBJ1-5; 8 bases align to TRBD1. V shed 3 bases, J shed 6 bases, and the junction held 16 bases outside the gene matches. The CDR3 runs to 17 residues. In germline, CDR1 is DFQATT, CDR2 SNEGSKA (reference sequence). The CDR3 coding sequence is TGCAGTGCTAGTCCCAGGGGACAGGAAACGCAGAGTCAGCCCCAGCATTTT. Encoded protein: CSASPRGQETQSQPQHF.

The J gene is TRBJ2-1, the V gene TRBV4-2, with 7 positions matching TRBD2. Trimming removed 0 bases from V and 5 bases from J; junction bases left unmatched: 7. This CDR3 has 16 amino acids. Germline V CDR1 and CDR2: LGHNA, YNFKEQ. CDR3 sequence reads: CASSQEPGLLDNEQFF. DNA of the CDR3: TGTGCCAGCAGCCAAGAACCGGGACTACTAGACAATGAGCAGTTCTTC.

The CDR3 sequence is CRVSGPYEQYF. Written as DNA, the CDR3 is TGCAGAGTTAGCGGACCCTACGAGCAGTACTTC. V gene TRBV20-1 combines with J gene TRBJ2-7; possible D gene TRBD2, 6 bases. The CDR3 has 11 amino acids. Germline V gene data show CDR1 as DFQATT and CDR2 as SNEGSKA (reference sequence).

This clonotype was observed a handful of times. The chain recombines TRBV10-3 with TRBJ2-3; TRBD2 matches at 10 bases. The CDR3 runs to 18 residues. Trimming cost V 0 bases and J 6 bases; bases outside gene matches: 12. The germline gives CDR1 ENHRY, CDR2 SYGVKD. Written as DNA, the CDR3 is TGTGCCATCAGTGAGTCGTCTTCTCTAGCGGGAGCAACGGATACGCAGTATTTT. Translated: CAISESSSLAGATDTQYF.

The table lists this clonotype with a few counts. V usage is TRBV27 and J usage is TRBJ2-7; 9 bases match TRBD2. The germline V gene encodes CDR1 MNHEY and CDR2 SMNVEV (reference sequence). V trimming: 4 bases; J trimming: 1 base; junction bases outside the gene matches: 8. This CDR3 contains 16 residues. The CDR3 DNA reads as TGTGCCAGCAGTTCCCTAGGGGGACTAGCTTCCTACGAGCAGTACTTC. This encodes CASSSLGGLASYEQYF.

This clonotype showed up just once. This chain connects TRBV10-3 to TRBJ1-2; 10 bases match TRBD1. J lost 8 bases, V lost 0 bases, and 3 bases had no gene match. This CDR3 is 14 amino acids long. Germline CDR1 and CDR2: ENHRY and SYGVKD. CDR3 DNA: TGTGCCATCAGTGAGTCGGGACAGGGGAACGGCTACACCTTC. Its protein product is CAISESGQGNGYTF.

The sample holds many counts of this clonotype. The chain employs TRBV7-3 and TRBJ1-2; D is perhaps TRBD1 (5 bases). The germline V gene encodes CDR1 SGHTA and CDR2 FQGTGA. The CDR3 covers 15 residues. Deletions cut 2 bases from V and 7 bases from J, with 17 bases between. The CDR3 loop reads CASSLSGPQDSGYTF. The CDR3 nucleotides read TGTGCCAGCAGCTTATCCGGCCCACAGGATAGTGGCTACACCTTC.

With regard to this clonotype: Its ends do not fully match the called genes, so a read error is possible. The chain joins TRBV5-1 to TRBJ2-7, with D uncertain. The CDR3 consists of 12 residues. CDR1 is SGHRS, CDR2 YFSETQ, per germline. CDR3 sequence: CASSLIGNEQYF. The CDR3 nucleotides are TGTGCCAGCAGTTTAATTGGCAATGAGCAGTACTTC.

CDR3 amino acids: CASSLEGESNQPQHF. CDR3 bases: TGCGCCAGCAGCTTGGAGGGGGAAAGCAATCAGCCCCAGCATTTT. The V gene is TRBV5-1, the J gene TRBJ1-5, with a weak D call TRBD1 (6 bases). CDR3 length equals 15 residues. Germline CDR1 is SGHRS and CDR2 is YFSETQ. The V gene lost 0 bases and the J gene lost 1 base, with 8 bases spanning the gap.

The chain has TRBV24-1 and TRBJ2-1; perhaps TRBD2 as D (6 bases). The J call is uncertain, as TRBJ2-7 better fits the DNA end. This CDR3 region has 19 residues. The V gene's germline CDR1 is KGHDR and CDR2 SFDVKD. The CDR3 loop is CATSDGALASKSSYNEQYF. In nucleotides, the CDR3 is TGTGCCACCAGTGATGGGGCTCTAGCGTCGAAGAGCTCCTACAATGAGCAGTACTTC.

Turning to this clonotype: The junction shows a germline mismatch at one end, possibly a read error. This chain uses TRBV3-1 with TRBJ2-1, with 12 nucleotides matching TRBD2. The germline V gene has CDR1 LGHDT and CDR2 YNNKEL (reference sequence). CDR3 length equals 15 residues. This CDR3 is CASSQGTSGKNEQFF. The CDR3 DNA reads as TGTGCCAGCAGCCAAGGGACTAGCGGGAAAAATGAACAGTTCTTC.

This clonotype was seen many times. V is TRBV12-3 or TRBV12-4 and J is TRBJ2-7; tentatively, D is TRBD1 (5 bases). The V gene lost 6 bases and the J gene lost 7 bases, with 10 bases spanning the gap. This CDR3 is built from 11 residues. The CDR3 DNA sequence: TGTGCCAGCAGCCCCTCAGGGGAGCAGTACTTC. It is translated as CASSPSGEQYF.

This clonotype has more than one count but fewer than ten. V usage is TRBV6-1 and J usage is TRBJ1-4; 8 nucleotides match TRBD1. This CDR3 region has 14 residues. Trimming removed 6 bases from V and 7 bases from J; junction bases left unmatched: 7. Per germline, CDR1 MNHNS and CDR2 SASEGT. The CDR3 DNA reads TGTGCCAGCAGCTACAGGGGGGAGAGTGAAAAACTGTTTTTT. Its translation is CASSYRGESEKLFF.

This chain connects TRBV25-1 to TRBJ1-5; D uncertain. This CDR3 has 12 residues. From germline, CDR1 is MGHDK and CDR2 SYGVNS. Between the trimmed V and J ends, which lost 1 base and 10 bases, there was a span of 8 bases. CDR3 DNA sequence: TGTGCCAGCAGTGAATGGGAGGGACCCCAGCATTTT. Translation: CASSEWEGPQHF.

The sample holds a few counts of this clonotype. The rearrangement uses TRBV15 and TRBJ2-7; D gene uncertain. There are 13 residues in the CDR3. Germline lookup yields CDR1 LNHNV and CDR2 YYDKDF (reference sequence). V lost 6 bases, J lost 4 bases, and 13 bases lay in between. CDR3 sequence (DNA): TGTGCCACCAGTTCCACCTCGAGATACGAGCAGTACTTC. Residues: CATSSTSRYEQYF. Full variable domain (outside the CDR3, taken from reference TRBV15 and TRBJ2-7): DAMVIQNPRYQVTQFGKPVTLSCSQTLNHNVMYWYQQKSSQAPKLLFHYYDKDFNNEADTPDNFQSRRPNTSFCFLDIRSPGLGDTAMYLCATSSTSRYEQYFGPGTRLTVT.

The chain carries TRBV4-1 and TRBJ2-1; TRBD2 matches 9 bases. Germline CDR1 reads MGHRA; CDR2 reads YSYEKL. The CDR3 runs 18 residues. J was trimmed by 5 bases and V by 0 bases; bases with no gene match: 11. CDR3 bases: TGCGCCAGCAGCCAAGACCAAGGGATGGTAGCGGGGGACAATGAGCAGTTCTTC. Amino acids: CASSQDQGMVAGDNEQFF.

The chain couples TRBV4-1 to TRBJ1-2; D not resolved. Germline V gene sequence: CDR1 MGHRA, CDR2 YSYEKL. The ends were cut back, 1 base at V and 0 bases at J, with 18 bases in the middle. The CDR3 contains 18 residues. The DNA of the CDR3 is TGCGCCAGCAGCCAAGTTTGGGAAGCCCCGCTAGCTAACTATGGCTACACCTTC. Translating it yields CASSQVWEAPLANYGYTF.

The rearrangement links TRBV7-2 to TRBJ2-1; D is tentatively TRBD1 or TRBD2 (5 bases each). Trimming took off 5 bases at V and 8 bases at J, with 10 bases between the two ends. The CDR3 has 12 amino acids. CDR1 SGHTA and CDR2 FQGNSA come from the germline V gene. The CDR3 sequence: CASSPWGYEQFF. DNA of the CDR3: TGTGCCAGCAGCCCCTGGGGGTATGAGCAGTTCTTC.

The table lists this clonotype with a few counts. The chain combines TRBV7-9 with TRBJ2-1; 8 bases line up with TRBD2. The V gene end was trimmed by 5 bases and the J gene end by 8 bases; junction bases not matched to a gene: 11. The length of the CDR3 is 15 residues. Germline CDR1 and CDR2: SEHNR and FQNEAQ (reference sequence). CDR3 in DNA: TGTGCCAGCAGCGTATCCGGGACTAGGGCTGATGAGCAGTTCTTC. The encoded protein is CASSVSGTRADEQFF. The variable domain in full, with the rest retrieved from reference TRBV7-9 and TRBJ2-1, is DTGVSQNPRHKITKRGQNVTFRCDPISEHNRLYWYRQTLGQGPEFLTYFQNEAQLEKSRLLSDRFSAERPKGSFSTLEIQRTEQGDSAMYLCASSVSGTRADEQFFGPGTRLTVL.

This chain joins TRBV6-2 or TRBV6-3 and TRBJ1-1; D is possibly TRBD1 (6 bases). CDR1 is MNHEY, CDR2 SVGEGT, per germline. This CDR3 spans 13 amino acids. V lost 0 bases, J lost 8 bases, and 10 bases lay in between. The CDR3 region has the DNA TGTGCCAGCAGTTACTCAGCGGACAGAGAAGCTTTCTTT. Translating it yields CASSYSADREAFF.

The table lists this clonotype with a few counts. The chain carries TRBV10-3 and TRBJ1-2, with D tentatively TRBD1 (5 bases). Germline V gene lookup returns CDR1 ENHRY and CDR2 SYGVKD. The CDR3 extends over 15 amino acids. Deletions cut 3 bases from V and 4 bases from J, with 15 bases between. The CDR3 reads CAISDPGQGLYGYTF. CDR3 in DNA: TGTGCCATCAGTGACCCCGGGCAGGGCCTCTATGGCTACACCTTC.

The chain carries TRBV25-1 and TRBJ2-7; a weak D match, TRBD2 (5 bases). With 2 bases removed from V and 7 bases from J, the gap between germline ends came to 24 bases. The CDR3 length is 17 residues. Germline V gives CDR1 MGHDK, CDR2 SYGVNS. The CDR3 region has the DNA TGTGCCAGCAGTGAACCCCCGGTAGGGAGCTCCTACAATGAGCAGTACTTC. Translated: CASSEPPVGSSYNEQYF.